Sequencing of this TCR beta chain was carried out in a study of cytomegalovirus exposure and HLA in healthy donors. Vbeta (60) and Jbeta (13) primers were used in the PCR. The repertoire was sequenced with immunoSEQ multiplex PCR; TCRdb's copy has only in-frame clones and lacks some. This table lists 160,000 or so clones. The ends lost 8 bases at V and 3 bases at J; junction bases unmatched: 5. Germline V lookup: CDR1 SNHLY, CDR2 FYNNEI. The CDR3 sequence is 13 residues long. The sample consisted of PBMCs. The receptor's source is a man aged 25-45 years in good health and CMV-seronegative. The V call is TRBV2, the J call TRBJ2-7; TRBD1 aligns across 9 bases. CDR3 sequence (DNA): TGTGCCAGCGCACGGGACAGGGACTACGAGCAGTACTTC. Protein sequence: CASARDRDYEQYF.